The clone carrying this TCR beta chain was detected many times. Its specificity is unknown. The cDNA came from 5'RACE with 10-nucleotide random UMIs. From 15-18 subjects, every sequencing run obtained over 170 million TCR-beta sequences. TCRdb reprocessed the 5' RACE reads with MiXCR, giving one entry per CDR3 protein. Of about 46,000 distinct CDR3 sequences in the sample, 3.5% to 5.5% were seen once. Germline lookup yields CDR1 SGHRS and CDR2 YFSETQ. With 0 bases removed from V and 2 bases from J, the gap between germline ends came to 5 bases. The CDR3 is made up of 13 amino acids. This entry belongs to a study of neurological immune-mediated disorders. Study findings and constraints: The most TCR clonal expansion was seen in HTLV-1-associated myelopathy, and the least was seen in multiple sclerosis, which fell below healthy controls.

The sequence derives from a woman aged 60-70 years with multiple sclerosis. The chain has TRBV5-1 and TRBJ1-1; no clear D. Sequencing used PBMCs. The CDR3 bases are TGCGCCAGCAGCTTGGAGGCTAACACTGAAGCTTTCTTT. Translation gives CASSLEANTEAFF.